This passage covers 7 T cell receptor beta chains from one sample sequenced in a study of T cells in Graves' hyperthyroidism and ophthalmopathy. TCR beta CDR3 region amplification was performed from RNA transcripts. TCR CDR3 regions were first amplified by RT-PCR with HTBI primers. One entry per CDR3 protein, called by TCRdb with MiXCR from the multiplex PCR reads. The sample records around 500,000 distinct CDR3 sequences, about 15% being singletons. The sequencing input was blood. These receptors originate from a woman aged 35 to 49 with Graves' hyperthyroidism.

This clonotype was detected many times. The chain is built from TRBV28 and TRBJ2-7; 11 nucleotides match TRBD2. The V segment lost 5 bases and the J segment 0 bases; nucleotides outside the gene matches: 9. CDR3 size: 17 residues. CDR1 MDHEN and CDR2 SYDVKM come from the germline V gene. Here the CDR3 reads CASSQWWGLADSYEQYF. CDR3 sequence (DNA): TGTGCCAGCAGTCAATGGTGGGGACTAGCGGACTCCTACGAGCAGTACTTC.

The genes are TRBV28 and TRBJ1-5; weak D call: TRBD1 (5 bases). This CDR3 spans 15 amino acids. Germline V gene lookup returns CDR1 MDHEN and CDR2 SYDVKM. V shed 5 bases and J shed 8 bases, with 19 bases lying between them. This CDR3 is CASSTRVKGREPQHF. CDR3 bases: TGTGCCAGCAGTACCAGGGTAAAGGGTCGTGAGCCCCAGCATTTT.

This clonotype has a count of ten or more. The chain employs TRBV28 and TRBJ2-7, with 9 nucleotides matching TRBD1. V was clipped by 2 bases and J by 4 bases; unmatched bases: 3. Per the germline V gene, CDR1 is MDHEN and CDR2 is SYDVKM. The CDR3 loop spans 14 amino acids. The CDR3 protein is CASSLNRGLYEQYF. Written as DNA, the CDR3 is TGTGCCAGCAGTTTAAACAGGGGGCTATACGAGCAGTACTTC.

This clonotype was recorded many times. The V and J genes are TRBV27 and TRBJ1-1; a possible D gene is TRBD1 (6 bases). In germline, CDR1 is MNHEY, CDR2 SMNVEV (reference sequence). The V gene lost 1 base and the J gene lost 5 bases, with 14 bases spanning the gap. The CDR3 contains 15 residues. CDR3 nucleotide sequence: TGTGCCAGCAGTTTATTAATAGGGGGGGCAACTGAAGCTTTCTTT. Its translation: CASSLLIGGATEAFF.

Ten or more counts support this clonotype. The chain carries TRBV2 and TRBJ2-2, with 7 bases lining up with TRBD2. CDR1 and CDR2 from the germline V gene are SNHLY and FYNNEI. The V segment lost 4 bases and the J segment 0 bases; nucleotides outside the gene matches: 14. There are 19 residues in the CDR3. CDR3 in DNA: TGTGCCAGCAGTGTTGCCTCTAGCGGAAACGCCTCGAACACCGGGGAGCTGTTTTTT. This codes for CASSVASSGNASNTGELFF.

CDR3 amino acids: CSASPLAGGHYNEQFF. The CDR3 region has the DNA TGCAGTGCCTCCCCACTAGCGGGAGGACATTACAATGAGCAGTTCTTC. The chain is built from TRBV20-1 and TRBJ2-1; 12 positions agree with TRBD2. The CDR3 extends over 16 amino acids. The V segment lost 6 bases and the J segment 4 bases; nucleotides outside the gene matches: 10. The germline CDR1 and CDR2 sequences are DFQATT and SNEGSKA (reference sequence).

The chain is built from TRBV28 and TRBJ2-4, with TRBD1 identical over 9 bases. J lost 5 bases, V lost 5 bases, and 4 bases had no gene match. Germline assignment: CDR1 MDHEN and CDR2 SYDVKM. The CDR3 has 14 residues. The CDR3 DNA follows: TGTGCCAGCAGTCGTCACAGGGGGCAAAACATTCAGTACTTC. Protein: CASSRHRGQNIQYF.